Listed below are T cell receptor beta chains from one sample, sequenced in a study of blood T cell repertoires in COVID-19. The protocol was immunoSEQ multiplex PCR, while the TCRdb copy is restricted to in-frame clones and leaves out a portion. The profile covers 150,000 to 200,000 clones, with 84% appearing a single time and more than 12% taken by the ten largest. The sample taken for sequencing was peripheral blood. The receptors stem from a woman aged 70 to 79 with COVID-19, enrolled during active disease. Each CDR3 is given with its conserved first and last residue. A D gene is named only where the DNA matches it firmly. Rows give clone size only sometimes, using once, few, many, or a class for an expanded clone.

CDR3aa	CDR3nt	v_gene	d_gene	j_gene	abundance
CASSSQYRQGNYGYTF	TGTGCCAGCAGCTCCCAATATCGACAGGGAAACTATGGCTACACCTTC	TRBV7-2	TRBD1	TRBJ1-2	-
CAWSADRGQETQYF	TGTGCCTGGAGTGCTGACCGGGGGCAAGAGACCCAGTACTTC	TRBV30	-	TRBJ2-5	-
CASTGCRGNQETQYF	TGTGCCAGCACCGGTTGCCGGGGAAACCAAGAGACCCAGTACTTC	TRBV21-1	-	TRBJ2-5	-
CASSVEGQGTNTIYF	TGTGCCAGCAGCGTAGAAGGCCAGGGTACAAACACCATATATTTT	TRBV9	-	TRBJ1-3	-
CASSTNLPGTQYF	TGTGCCAGTAGTACCAACCTGCCGGGGACCCAGTACTTC	TRBV19	-	TRBJ2-5	-
CASSPWTVDGYTF	TGTGCCAGCAGCCCCTGGACAGTCGATGGCTACACCTTC	TRBV5-6	-	TRBJ1-2	-
CASSLGQLNEKLFF	TGTGCCAGCAGCTTGGGACAGTTAAATGAAAAACTGTTTTTT	TRBV5-6	-	TRBJ1-4	-
CSAPYTEAFF	TGCAGTGCTCCCTACACTGAAGCTTTCTTT	TRBV20-1	-	TRBJ1-1	-
CASVGGRNEQFF	TGTGCCAGCGTCGGAGGGAGGAATGAGCAGTTCTTC	TRBV2	-	TRBJ2-1	-
CSVYTPRGGEAFF	TGCAGCGTTTATACACCACGTGGCGGAGAAGCTTTCTTT	TRBV29-1	-	TRBJ1-1	once
CSAKSGTGDTGELFF	TGCAGCGCTAAGTCCGGGACAGGGGACACCGGGGAGCTGTTTTTT	TRBV29-1	TRBD1	TRBJ2-2	-
CASSGARGGANTEAFF	TGCGCCAGCAGCGGGGCGAGAGGGGGCGCGAACACTGAAGCTTTCTTT	TRBV5-1	TRBD1	TRBJ1-1	-
CASSYGGTPAKNIQYF	TGTGCCAGCAGTTATGGGGGGACCCCAGCCAAAAACATTCAGTACTTC	TRBV28	-	TRBJ2-4	-
CASSQLKGAQETQYF	TGTGCCAGCAGTCAGCTCAAGGGGGCTCAAGAGACCCAGTACTTC	TRBV6-2/TRBV6-3	TRBD1	TRBJ2-5	-
CASSWDRVNEQFF	TGTGCCAGCAGCTGGGACAGGGTCAATGAGCAGTTCTTC	TRBV7-6	TRBD1	TRBJ2-1	-
CASSGGQGFSGYTF	TGTGCCAGCAGCGGGGGACAGGGGTTCAGTGGCTACACCTTC	TRBV5-5	TRBD1	TRBJ1-2	-
CASSQGGDRHGYTF	TGCGCCAGCAGCCAAGGAGGGGACAGACATGGCTACACCTTC	TRBV4-1	TRBD1	TRBJ1-2	-
CAWRRGNTEAFF	TGTGCCTGGAGACGGGGGAACACTGAAGCTTTCTTT	TRBV30	-	TRBJ1-1	-
CASRNTAAGGTDTQYF	TGTGCCAGCAGGAACACTGCAGCGGGGGGCACAGATACGCAGTATTTT	TRBV3-1/TRBV3-2	TRBD2	TRBJ2-3	-
CAWGTGQGANGYTF	TGTGCCTGGGGGACCGGTCAGGGGGCCAATGGCTACACCTTC	TRBV30	TRBD1	TRBJ1-2	-
CASSDRGYKSSGNTIYF	TGTGCCAGCAGTGACAGGGGGTACAAGAGCTCTGGAAACACCATATATTTT	TRBV6-1	TRBD1	TRBJ1-3	-
CASSPRGGGVLGYTF	TGTGCCAGCAGTCCCCGGGGCGGGGGCGTTTTGGGCTACACCTTC	TRBV28	-	TRBJ1-2	-
CASSALLAGAYNEQFF	TGTGCCAGCAGCGCCCTTCTAGCGGGAGCCTACAATGAGCAGTTCTTC	TRBV9	TRBD2	TRBJ2-1	-
CASSRDRGGNTEAFF	TGTGCCAGCAGTAGGGACAGGGGCGGGAACACTGAAGCTTTCTTT	TRBV28	TRBD1	TRBJ1-1	-
CASSSYRVNTEAFF	TGCGCCAGCAGCTCCTACAGGGTGAACACTGAAGCTTTCTTT	TRBV5-1	-	TRBJ1-1	-
CASRPGLAGTSTDTQYF	TGCGCCAGCAGGCCCGGACTAGCGGGGACTAGCACAGATACGCAGTATTTT	TRBV5-1	TRBD2	TRBJ2-3	-
CASSQSDSDGETQYF	TGCGCCAGCAGCCAATCGGACAGCGACGGGGAGACCCAGTACTTC	TRBV4-1	-	TRBJ2-5	-
CASGRQGNTEAFF	TGTGCCAGCGGACGACAGGGGAACACTGAAGCTTTCTTT	TRBV6-5	TRBD1	TRBJ1-1	-
CASRGTASNIQYF	TGTGCCAGTCGCGGGACAGCCTCAAACATTCAGTACTTC	TRBV19	-	TRBJ2-4	-
CASSSSLGEQFF	TGTGCCAGCAGCTCTAGCTTGGGTGAGCAGTTCTTC	TRBV7-9	-	TRBJ2-1	-
CASSLGLAVSTDTQYF	TGCGCCAGCAGCCTGGGACTAGCGGTTAGCACAGATACGCAGTATTTT	TRBV5-1	TRBD2	TRBJ2-3	-
CAVAGGRLGTQYF	TGTGCCGTAGCGGGGGGGCGACTCGGGACCCAGTACTTC	TRBV19	TRBD2	TRBJ2-5	once
CASVGGVRRDSYEQYF	TGTGCCAGCGTGGGAGGTGTACGGCGGGATTCCTACGAGCAGTACTTC	TRBV11-2	-	TRBJ2-7	once
CASSIDGQRNTEAFF	TGTGCCAGTAGTATAGACGGACAGAGGAACACTGAAGCTTTCTTT	TRBV19	-	TRBJ1-1	-
CAWSKRFDEKLFF	TGTGCCTGGAGTAAGCGTTTCGATGAAAAACTGTTTTTT	TRBV30	-	TRBJ1-4	-
CASSLEGGSNQPQHF	TGCGCCAGCAGCTTAGAGGGAGGCAGCAATCAGCCCCAGCATTTT	TRBV5-1	-	TRBJ1-5	-
CASSPPGQGNGYTF	TGTGCCAGCAGTCCTCCGGGACAGGGCAATGGCTACACCTTC	TRBV7-2	TRBD1	TRBJ1-2	few
CASSLVGDLNYGYTF	TGCGCCAGCAGCTTGGTTGGAGATCTTAACTATGGCTACACCTTC	TRBV5-1	-	TRBJ1-2	-
CATGLGETQYF	TGTGCCACCGGACTAGGGGAGACCCAGTACTTC	TRBV2	TRBD2	TRBJ2-5	-
CASSASTEDTQYF	TGTGCCAGCAGCGCTTCTACTGAGGATACGCAGTATTTT	TRBV9	-	TRBJ2-3	-
CASSRIRQVQETQYF	TGTGCCAGCAGCCGAATCAGGCAGGTGCAAGAGACCCAGTACTTC	TRBV27	-	TRBJ2-5	-
CASSYSALSGNSPLHF	TGTGCCAGCAGTTACTCTGCCCTCAGCGGGAATTCACCCCTCCACTTT	TRBV6-5	-	TRBJ1-6	-
CSAPFNEKLFF	TGCAGTGCCCCTTTTAATGAAAAACTGTTTTTT	TRBV20-1	-	TRBJ1-4	-
CASSQGGLSSYEQYF	TGCGCCAGCAGCCAAGGGGGACTCTCCTCCTACGAGCAGTACTTC	TRBV4-1	-	TRBJ2-7	-
CASSPSVRNNSPLHF	TGTGCCAGCAGCCCCTCTGTTAGAAATAATTCACCCCTCCACTTT	TRBV2	-	TRBJ1-6	-
CASSHKITLAGGRNEQFF	TGTGCCAGCAGCCACAAAATTACACTAGCGGGAGGCCGGAATGAGCAGTTCTTC	TRBV14	TRBD2	TRBJ2-1	-
CASSSGLSGANVLTF	TGTGCCAGCAGTTCAGGACTCTCTGGGGCCAACGTCCTGACTTTC	TRBV28	-	TRBJ2-6	-
CASSQNLPLVTEAFF	TGCGCCAGCAGCCAAAATCTACCTCTCGTCACTGAAGCTTTCTTT	TRBV4-1	-	TRBJ1-1	few
CASSPDRDYGYTF	TGTGCCAGCAGCCCGGACAGGGACTATGGCTACACCTTC	TRBV11-2	TRBD1	TRBJ1-2	-
CASTGTGYNEQFF	TGTGCCAGCACCGGGACAGGGTACAATGAGCAGTTCTTC	TRBV25-1	TRBD1	TRBJ2-1	-